The 22 T cell receptor beta chains in this list originate from one sample, sequenced in a study of metastatic and nonmetastatic thyroid tumors. With MiXCR, TCRdb reprocessed the PCR reads. The sample has around 23,000 clones, 20% to 25% seen once. Patients were all untreated before their thyroid surgery. The material sequenced was blood. These TCRs come from a male donor with papillary thyroid cancer or a benign thyroid nodule (not recorded which). Some clones in this sample may be carry-over from other donors' samples.

This clone was counted ten times or more. V gene TRBV4-3 combines with J gene TRBJ1-4; the D gene is possibly TRBD1 (5 bases). Germline CDR1 is LGHNA and CDR2 is YSLEER. Deletions cut 1 base from V and 0 bases from J, with 27 bases between. This CDR3 has 22 amino acids. CDR3 loop: CASSQVLPGVGFGTATNEKLFF. The CDR3 bases are TGCGCCAGCAGCCAAGTTCTCCCCGGGGTAGGGTTCGGGACCGCAACTAATGAAAAACTGTTTTTT.

About this clone: Since no conserved phenylalanine or tryptophan closes the CDR3, a read error is the likely cause. The rearrangement uses TRBV6-1 and TRBJ1-2; 9 bases are shared with TRBD1. This CDR3 comprises 15 residues. After removal of 3 bases from V and 9 bases from J, the junction contained 11 bases not matched to a gene. The germline V gene encodes CDR1 MNHNS and CDR2 SASEGT. The CDR3 coding sequence is TGTGCCAGCAGTGATAGGGACAGGGCTATTGTAAGCTACACCCTC. It encodes CASSDRDRAIVSYTL.

This clone has at least ten counts. The V gene is TRBV11-3, the J gene TRBJ2-2; 7 bases map to TRBD1. The V and J ends lost 4 bases and 2 bases, in that order; junction bases with no gene match: 4. Looked up from germline, CDR1 is SGHNT and CDR2 is YENEEA. CDR3 length equals 15 residues. As DNA, the CDR3 is TGTGCCAGCAGCTCGACAGGGCCCAACACCGGGGAGCTGTTTTTT. As protein: CASSSTGPNTGELFF.

This clone was observed a few times. The junction shows a germline mismatch at one end, possibly a read error. The V call is TRBV28, the J call TRBJ1-2; D is uncertain. CDR1 and CDR2 from the germline V gene are MDHEN and SYDVKM. The CDR3 runs 13 residues. The DNA of the CDR3 is TGTGCCAGCAGTCCTGGGGTTGTCTATTGCTACACCTTC. This encodes CASSPGVVYCYTF.

This clone was recorded at least ten times. The chain couples TRBV20-1 to TRBJ1-4; D remains unclear. The germline V and J ends were trimmed by 0 bases and 4 bases, with 6 bases remaining between them. In germline, CDR1 is DFQATT, CDR2 SNEGSKA (reference sequence). The CDR3 length is 13 residues. DNA for the CDR3: TGCAGTGCTAGAGACGGTCTTAATGAAAAACTGTTTTTT. Protein sequence: CSARDGLNEKLFF.

With regard to this clone: A read error may explain this, as a much larger clone is one base away. The rearrangement links TRBV10-2 to TRBJ2-2, with D unresolved. CDR3 length: 13 amino acids. Trimming cost V 3 bases and J 5 bases, with 7 bases left between them. Germline values: CDR1 WSHSY, CDR2 SAAADI. CDR3 amino acids: CASSDFGTGELFF. In DNA form, the CDR3 reads TGCGCCAGCAGTGACTTCGGAACCGGGGAGCTGTTTTTT.

This clone came up many times. The V call is TRBV12-3 or TRBV12-4, the J call TRBJ1-4, with D perhaps TRBD1 (5 bases). The CDR3 extends over 13 amino acids. V was trimmed by 1 base and J by 6 bases, leaving 6 bases between them. CDR3 bases: TGTGCCAGCAGTTTAGGGGGCTATGAAAAACTGTTTTTT. The encoded protein is CASSLGGYEKLFF.

The V gene is TRBV4-1, the J gene TRBJ1-4, with no clear D. Germline CDR1 and CDR2: MGHRA and YSYEKL. The V and J ends lost 4 bases and 2 bases respectively, with 8 bases between them. The CDR3 spans 14 residues. CDR3 amino acids: CASSPRSTNEKLFF. In nucleotides, the CDR3 is TGCGCCAGCAGCCCGAGGTCGACTAATGAAAAACTGTTTTTT.

Relative to its sample, this clone is medium-sized. The chain employs TRBV4-2 and TRBJ1-2, with a possible D match to TRBD1 (6 bases). The CDR3 has 15 residues. The V gene lost 1 base and the J gene lost 8 bases, with 17 bases spanning the gap. Germline CDR1 and CDR2: LGHNA and YNFKEQ. For the CDR3, the DNA is TGTGCCAGCAGCCAAGGCCTTCCGACAGGTATAGGCTACACCTTC. This sequence encodes CASSQGLPTGIGYTF.

This clone has at least ten counts. The V and J genes are TRBV9 and TRBJ1-4; no clear D. This CDR3 spans 15 amino acids. The ends were cut back, 3 bases at V and 5 bases at J, with 14 bases in the middle. Germline-derived CDR1 and CDR2 are SGDLS and YYNGEE. The CDR3 bases are TGTGCCAGCAGCGCGATGGACGGAGCCAATGAAAAACTGTTTTTT. Encoded protein: CASSAMDGANEKLFF.

The chain combines TRBV11-2 with TRBJ1-5; 12 bases are shared with TRBD1. Germline-derived CDR1 and CDR2 are SGHAT and FQNNGV. V shed 1 base and J 4 bases; nucleotides not matched to a gene: 2. The length of the CDR3 is 16 residues. The CDR3 loop reads CASSLGGQGANQPQHF. CDR3 DNA: TGTGCCAGCAGCTTAGGGGGACAGGGGGCTAATCAGCCCCAGCATTTT.

This clone has a count of ten or more. This chain uses TRBV30 with TRBJ1-2, with 10 bases that match TRBD1. Germline V gene sequence: CDR1 GTSNPN, CDR2 SVGIG (reference sequence). J was trimmed by 6 bases and V by 3 bases; bases with no gene match: 4. The CDR3 runs to 13 residues. The CDR3 here is CAWSAGTGDGYTF. In DNA, the CDR3 is TGTGCCTGGAGCGCCGGGACAGGGGATGGCTACACCTTC.

The rearrangement joins TRBV27 to TRBJ1-2; 7 bases map to TRBD1. The V gene end was trimmed by 5 bases and the J gene end by 7 bases; junction bases not matched to a gene: 13. Germline assignment: CDR1 MNHEY and CDR2 SMNVEV (reference sequence). The CDR3 runs 15 residues. Here the CDR3 DNA reads TGTGCCAGCAGTGTATTTCTGGGGACAGAATTTGGCTACACCTTC. Amino acid sequence: CASSVFLGTEFGYTF.

This chain links TRBV4-2 with TRBJ2-2; TRBD1 aligns across 7 bases. V trimming: 4 bases; J trimming: 5 bases; junction bases outside the gene matches: 16. The CDR3 length is 18 residues. Per germline, CDR1 LGHNA and CDR2 YNFKEQ. The CDR3 reads CASSRHYRGASPTGELFF. CDR3 coding DNA: TGTGCCAGCAGCCGGCACTACAGGGGCGCTTCCCCTACCGGGGAGCTGTTTTTT.

This clone was recorded many times. The genes are TRBV5-1 and TRBJ2-3, with 16 bases identical to TRBD2. This CDR3 has 17 residues. Germline V gives CDR1 SGHRS, CDR2 YFSETQ. J gave up 4 bases and V 4 bases, and 6 bases lay outside the gene matches. CDR3 sequence: CASSEGTSGGASDTQYF. CDR3 DNA sequence: TGCGCCAGCAGCGAGGGGACTAGCGGGGGGGCTTCAGATACGCAGTATTTT.

This clone was found many times. The chain combines TRBV19 with TRBJ1-1; D gene uncertain. CDR1 LNHDA and CDR2 SQIVND come from the germline V gene (reference sequence). CDR3 length equals 12 residues. V shed 3 bases and J shed 6 bases, with 8 bases lying between them. The CDR3 reads CASSMFGSEAFF. Written as DNA, the CDR3 is TGTGCCAGTAGTATGTTTGGTTCTGAAGCTTTCTTT.

This clone was recorded many times. Other DNA sequences in the same sample also yield this CDR3. V and J are TRBV7-9 and TRBJ2-2, with D possibly matching TRBD1 (6 bases). In germline, CDR1 is SEHNR, CDR2 FQNEAQ (reference sequence). The CDR3 totals 14 residues. Trimming shortened V by 4 bases and J by 6 bases, and 12 bases separated the two germline ends. CDR3 DNA sequence: TGTGCCAGCAGCTCATTAACAGGGCCCGGGGAGCTGTTTTTT. It yields the protein CASSSLTGPGELFF.

This clone was observed at least ten times. This sequence joins TRBV5-1 and TRBJ2-2, with TRBD1 as a possible D gene (6 bases). V lost 3 bases to trimming and J lost 6 bases, with 12 bases between them. CDR3 length equals 14 residues. CDR1 is SGHRS, CDR2 YFSETQ, per germline. This chain's CDR3 is CASSSQGTAGELFF. CDR3 in DNA: TGCGCCAGCAGCTCACAGGGAACCGCCGGGGAGCTGTTTTTT.

This clone was observed at least ten times. The chain employs TRBV18 and TRBJ2-5, with D perhaps matching TRBD1 (6 bases). The CDR3 contains 13 residues. Trimming took off 4 bases at V and 4 bases at J, with 10 bases between the two ends. Germline values: CDR1 KGHSH, CDR2 LQKENI. Here the CDR3 DNA reads TGTGCCAGCTCACGACAGGCGGGAGAGACCCAGTACTTC. It yields the protein CASSRQAGETQYF.

This clone was picked up many times. The gene calls are TRBV9 and TRBJ2-1, with D possibly matching TRBD2 (5 bases). The V end lost 3 bases, the J end lost 7 bases, and 20 bases lay between the germline ends. CDR1 and CDR2 from the germline V gene are SGDLS and YYNGEE. CDR3 length equals 16 residues. The chain's CDR3 is CASSGSKVRAGNEQFF. CDR3 in DNA: TGTGCCAGCAGCGGATCCAAGGTTAGGGCGGGTAATGAGCAGTTCTTC.

Many counts were recorded for this clone. V usage is TRBV6-4 and J usage is TRBJ1-5; 10 nucleotides agree with TRBD1. The CDR3 sequence is 20 residues long. Losses at the gene ends were 6 bases for V and 3 bases for J; bases not matched to a gene: 20. Germline CDR1 and CDR2: MRHNA and SNTAGT. The CDR3 nucleotides are TGTGCCAGCAGGGTCGGGGATGGGACAGGGGTGATTGGGGTCAATCAGCCCCAGCATTTT. It encodes CASRVGDGTGVIGVNQPQHF.

This clone showed up many times. The CDR3 sequence is CASSQETEGAPAFF. Here the CDR3 DNA reads TGTGCCAGCAGCCAAGAAACCGAGGGCGCCCCAGCTTTCTTT. The chain employs TRBV3-1 and TRBJ1-1; D ambiguous. This CDR3 contains 14 residues. The germline V and J ends were trimmed by 0 bases and 10 bases, with 15 bases remaining between them. In germline, CDR1 is LGHDT, CDR2 YNNKEL (reference sequence).